What follows are 13 T cell receptor beta chains derived from one specimen sequenced in a study of early T cells in non-severe SARS-CoV-2 infection. TCRdb reprocessed the 5' RACE reads via MiXCR and lists one record per CDR3 protein. The sample has 60,000 or so distinct CDR3 sequences; about 10% are singletons. The sequencing input was whole blood. These receptors originate from an adult who was a healthcare worker with PCR-confirmed SARS-CoV-2 infection or an uninfected control (not recorded which).

At least ten counts were recorded for this clonotype. The chain joins TRBV6-5 to TRBJ1-2, with unresolved D. Germline CDR1 and CDR2: MNHEY and SVGAGI. V shed 6 bases and J shed 0 bases, with 14 bases lying between them. This CDR3 is 15 amino acids long. The CDR3 nucleotides read TGTGCCAGCAGGCGACAAGGGAGATCTAACTATGGCTACACCTTC. Translation gives CASRRQGRSNYGYTF.

This rearrangement joins TRBV7-2 to TRBJ1-1; D is unclear. There are 15 residues in the CDR3. CDR1 and CDR2 from the germline V gene are SGHTA and FQGNSA. V gave up 5 bases and J gave up 1 base, with 14 bases separating them. CDR3 region: CASSPGGLRNTEAFF. The CDR3 region has the DNA TGTGCCAGCAGCCCGGGTGGCTTAAGGAACACTGAAGCTTTCTTT.

This clonotype was counted ten times or more. The V call is TRBV6-4, the J call TRBJ2-2; a possible D gene is TRBD1 (6 bases). CDR3 length: 14 residues. CDR1 MRHNA and CDR2 SNTAGT come from the germline V gene. Trimming cost V 6 bases and J 5 bases, with 13 bases left between them. The CDR3 spells CASSASGTTGELFF. The CDR3 DNA reads TGTGCCAGCAGCGCCTCCGGGACAACCGGGGAGCTGTTTTTT.

Only a few counts were recorded for this clonotype. The germline gene is not matched at one end of the junction; a read error may be the cause. The chain uses TRBV11-2 and TRBJ2-2; D is possibly TRBD1 (5 bases). This CDR3 has 16 residues. The germline V gene has CDR1 SGHAT and CDR2 FQNNGV. CDR3 DNA: TGTGTCAGCAGCTCCCCGAAGGGGATGAAAACCGGGGAGCTGTTTTTT. This translates into CVSSSPKGMKTGELFF. Looking up the rest from reference TRBV11-2 and TRBJ2-2 gives the full variable domain: EAGVAQSPRYKIIEKRQSVAFWCNPISGHATLYWYQQILGQGPKLLIQFQNNGVVDDSQLPKDRFSAERLKGVDSTLKIQPAKLEDSAVYLCVSSSPKGMKTGELFFGEGSRLTVL.

This clonotype was observed a few times. This chain joins TRBV7-9 and TRBJ2-1; 8 nucleotides align to TRBD2. The CDR3 is 16 amino acids. Germline V gives CDR1 SEHNR, CDR2 FQNEAQ (reference sequence). With V trimmed by 0 bases and J by 4 bases, 5 bases remained unmatched. For the CDR3, the DNA is TGTGCCAGCAGCTTAGCACTAGCGGATCCTTACAATGAGCAGTTCTTC. As protein: CASSLALADPYNEQFF.

CDR3 residues: CASSQDGASGRNEQFF. Here the CDR3 DNA reads TGTGCCAGCAGCCAAGACGGAGCCTCTGGGAGGAATGAGCAGTTCTTC. The chain uses TRBV3-1 and TRBJ2-1, with D tentatively TRBD2 (6 bases). Looked up from germline, CDR1 is LGHDT and CDR2 is YNNKEL (reference sequence). The CDR3 is made up of 16 amino acids. Trimming left V 0 bases short and J 7 bases short, with 16 bases between.

The rearrangement joins TRBV4-2 to TRBJ2-7; D remains unclear. V was pared by 4 bases and J by 0 bases, with 13 bases between. The CDR3 consists of 15 residues. Germline assignment: CDR1 LGHNA and CDR2 YNFKEQ. DNA for the CDR3: TGTGCCAGCAGCCTGTCCGAGACCAGCTCCTACGAGCAGTACTTC. Amino acid sequence: CASSLSETSSYEQYF.

This clonotype was seen only a few times. This rearrangement joins TRBV20-1 to TRBJ1-4, with a possible D match to TRBD1 (5 bases). Germline V gene data show CDR1 as DFQATT and CDR2 as SNEGSKA (reference sequence). This CDR3 region has 13 residues. The V gene lost 3 bases and the J gene lost 7 bases, with 12 bases spanning the gap. Written as DNA, the CDR3 is TGCAGTGCTAGGGGGCACGCCGGTGAAAAACTGTTTTTT. Protein product: CSARGHAGEKLFF.

Regarding this clonotype: A read error may explain this, as a much larger clone is one base away. V and J are TRBV11-2 and TRBJ2-1; 11 bases align to TRBD2. Germline V gene sequence: CDR1 SGHAT, CDR2 FQNNGV. The CDR3 contains 14 residues. The DNA of the CDR3 is TGTGCCAACAGCTTAGCGGGGGGGCCAGCTGAGCAGTTCTTC. Translated, it gives CANSLAGGPAEQFF.

In this sample, this clonotype turned up a few times. V is TRBV24-1 and J is TRBJ2-3, with TRBD2 matching 8 bases. V lost 4 bases to trimming and J lost 10 bases; unmatched junction nucleotides: 9. This CDR3 is built from 14 residues. Germline CDR1 KGHDR, CDR2 SFDVKD. CDR3 residues: CATSDGTSLTPQYF. The CDR3 DNA reads TGTGCCACCAGTGACGGGACTAGTCTAACCCCGCAGTATTTT.

This clonotype showed up just a few times. V and J are TRBV5-1 and TRBJ2-3, with D hard to call. This CDR3 is 15 amino acids long. The germline V gene encodes CDR1 SGHRS and CDR2 YFSETQ. The V end was cut by 1 base, the J end by 0 bases, with 9 bases between. CDR3 coding DNA: TGCGCCAGCAGCTTGTTGTCAGGTAGCACAGATACGCAGTATTTT. This gives the protein CASSLLSGSTDTQYF. The variable domain in full, with the rest retrieved from reference TRBV5-1 and TRBJ2-3, is KAGVTQTPRYLIKTRGQQVTLSCSPISGHRSVSWYQQTPGQGLQFLFEYFSETQRNKGNFPGRFSGRQFSNSRSEMNVSTLELGDSALYLCASSLLSGSTDTQYFGPGTRLTVL.

V is TRBV5-4 and J is TRBJ2-1; TRBD2 matches at 9 bases. The CDR3 sequence is 13 residues long. Germline values: CDR1 SGHNT, CDR2 YYREEE (reference sequence). J gave up 7 bases and V 3 bases, and 2 bases lay outside the gene matches. Written as DNA, the CDR3 is TGTGCCAGCAGCTGGACTAGCGCGAATGAGCAGTTCTTC. Protein product: CASSWTSANEQFF.

The chain links TRBV10-3 to TRBJ1-2, with unresolved D. Per germline, CDR1 ENHRY and CDR2 SYGVKD. V dropped 1 base and J dropped 2 bases, with 14 bases sitting between them. The CDR3 contains 16 residues. CDR3 DNA sequence: TGTGCCATCAGTGAGTTGTCCTTCCCTGGGAACTATGGCTACACCTTC. This gives the protein CAISELSFPGNYGYTF.